This T cell receptor beta chain emerged from a study of CD8 T cells in Susac syndrome. A note on this clonotype: The junction differs from germline at one of its ends, possibly a read error.

Relapsing-remitting disease, either stable or active, was present in the treatment-naive patients who were the multiple sclerosis controls. TEMRA cells were FACS-enriched, while CD8+ and CD4+ T cells were negatively isolated. Germline CDR1 and CDR2: SNHLY and FYNNEI. This CDR3 is 15 amino acids long. The RNA input was about 0.5 to 1 ug, and it was reverse transcribed with random hexamers. TCR beta CDR3 was amplified by immunoSEQ covering 54 Vbeta and 13 Jbeta. MiXCR, run by TCRdb on the immunoSEQ multiplex PCR reads, gives a single entry per CDR3 protein. The table lists around 200,000 distinct CDR3 sequences, 80% to 95% of them singletons.

This chain connects TRBV2 to TRBJ2-7; 9 bases align to TRBD2. This clonotype was sampled from a human donor with multiple sclerosis. The sequencing sample was made of CD8+ T cells from PBMCs. The CDR3 coding sequence is TGCGCCAGCATCAGCAGCGGGAGGATCGTGTACGAGCAGTACTTC. Its protein is CASISSGRIVYEQYF.